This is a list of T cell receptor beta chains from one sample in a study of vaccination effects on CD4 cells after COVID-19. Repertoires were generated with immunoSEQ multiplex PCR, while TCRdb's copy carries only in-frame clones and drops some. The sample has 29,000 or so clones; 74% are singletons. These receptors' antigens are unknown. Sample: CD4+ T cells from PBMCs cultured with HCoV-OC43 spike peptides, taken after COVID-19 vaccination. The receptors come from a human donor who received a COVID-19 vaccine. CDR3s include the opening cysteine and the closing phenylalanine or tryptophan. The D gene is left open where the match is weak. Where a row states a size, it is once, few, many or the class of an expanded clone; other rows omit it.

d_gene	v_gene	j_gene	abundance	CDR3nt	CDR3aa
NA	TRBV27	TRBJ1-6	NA	TGTGCCAGCAGTTTAAATGGCCTGACGGCCCTTAATTCACCCCTCCACTTT	CASSLNGLTALNSPLHF
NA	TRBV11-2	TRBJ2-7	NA	TGTGCCAGCAGCCCCGCCTACGAGCAGTACTTC	CASSPAYEQYF
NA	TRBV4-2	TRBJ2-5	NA	TGTGCCAGCAGCCAAGGGGTGGGGGAGACCCAGTACTTC	CASSQGVGETQYF
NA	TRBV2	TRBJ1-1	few	TGTGCCAGCAGTCCCGGGACTTCTGAAGCTTTCTTT	CASSPGTSEAFF
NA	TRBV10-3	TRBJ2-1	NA	TGTGCCATCAGTGATCTACAGAGTTACAATGAGCAGTTCTTC	CAISDLQSYNEQFF
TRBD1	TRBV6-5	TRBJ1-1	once	TGTGCCAGCAGTTTCGACAGGGGTTCCACTGAAGCTTTCTTT	CASSFDRGSTEAFF
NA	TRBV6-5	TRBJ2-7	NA	TGTGCCAGCAGCCGGGACACCCAAGAGCAGTACTTC	CASSRDTQEQYF
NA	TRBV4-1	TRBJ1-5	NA	TGCGCCAGCAGCCAAGTAACAGGGAATAGCAATCAGCCCCAGCATTTT	CASSQVTGNSNQPQHF
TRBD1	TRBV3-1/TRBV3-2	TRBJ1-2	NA	TGTGCCAGCAGCCGACAGGGTAACTATGGCTACACCTTC	CASSRQGNYGYTF
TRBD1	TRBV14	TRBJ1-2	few	TGTGCCAGCAGCCCTCAGGGGGCGGATGGCTACACCTTC	CASSPQGADGYTF
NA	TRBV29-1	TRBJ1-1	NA	TGCAGCGTCCTGGAGAGGAACACTGAAGCTTTCTTT	CSVLERNTEAFF
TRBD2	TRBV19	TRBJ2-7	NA	TGTGCCAGTAGCGACGGCAGTAGCGGGGAACCTCGAGAGCAGTACTTC	CASSDGSSGEPREQYF
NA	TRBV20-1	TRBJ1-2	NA	TGCAGTGCCATCAGGGACTATGGCTACACCTTC	CSAIRDYGYTF
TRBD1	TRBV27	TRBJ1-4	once	TGTGCCAGCAGACAACTGGGACAGGGGGCTGAAAAACTGTTTTTT	CASRQLGQGAEKLFF
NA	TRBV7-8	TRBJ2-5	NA	TGTGCCAGCAGCACGACCGGGAGCAGGGAGACCCAGTACTTC	CASSTTGSRETQYF
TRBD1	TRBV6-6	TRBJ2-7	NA	TGTGCCAGCAGTTACGGGACAGGGGCTTCTACCTACGAGCAGTACTTC	CASSYGTGASTYEQYF
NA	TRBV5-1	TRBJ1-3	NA	TGCGCCAGCAGCTTAGATGGAAACACCATATATTTT	CASSLDGNTIYF
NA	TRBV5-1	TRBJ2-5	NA	TGCGCCAGCAGCTTGAGCCCCGGGGGCCAAGAGACCCAGTACTTC	CASSLSPGGQETQYF
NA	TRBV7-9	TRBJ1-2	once	TGTGCCAGCAGCTTAGATGCAGGCGGCGGTGGTGGCTACACCTTC	CASSLDAGGGGGYTF
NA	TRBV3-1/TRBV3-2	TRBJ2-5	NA	TGTGCCAGCAGCCAAGAGGGGCGCGGAGAGACCCAGTACTTC	CASSQEGRGETQYF
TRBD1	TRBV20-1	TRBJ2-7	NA	TGCAGTGCTAGTCGGGACAGGGGAAATCCCTACGAGCAGTACTTC	CSASRDRGNPYEQYF
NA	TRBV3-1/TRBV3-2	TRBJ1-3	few	TGTGCCAGCAGCCAAGTTCCGGGTCGCTCTGGAAACACCATATATTTT	CASSQVPGRSGNTIYF
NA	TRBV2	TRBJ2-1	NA	TGTGCCAGCAGTGAATCGAAAGTGGGCCTAGCGCCACGGGGCGAGCAGTTCTTC	CASSESKVGLAPRGEQFF
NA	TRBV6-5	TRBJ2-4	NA	TGTGCCAGCAGCCAAGGGCAGGGCGTTGGGAACATTCAGTACTTC	CASSQGQGVGNIQYF
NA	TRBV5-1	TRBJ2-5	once	TGCGCCAGCAGCTACCTCCCGGCGCCAATGGGAGAGACCCAGTACTTC	CASSYLPAPMGETQYF
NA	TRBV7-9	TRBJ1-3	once	TGTGCCAGCAGCCTGACCCAAGCAGGGTCTGGAAACACCATATATTTT	CASSLTQAGSGNTIYF
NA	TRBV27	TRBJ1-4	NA	TGTGCCAGCAGTGCCCTTCGCACCTTTCGGAAACTGTTTTTT	CASSALRTFRKLFF
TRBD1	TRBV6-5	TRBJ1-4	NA	TGTGCCAGCACCCTGACAGGGGGAACTAATGAAAAACTGTTTTTT	CASTLTGGTNEKLFF
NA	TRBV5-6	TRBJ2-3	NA	TGTGCCAGCAGCCCCGGTTCACTCGATACGCAGTATTTT	CASSPGSLDTQYF
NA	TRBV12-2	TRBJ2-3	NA	TGTGCCCCCGCAGAGGGAGAGGTTCCAGATACGCAGTATTTT	CAPAEGEVPDTQYF
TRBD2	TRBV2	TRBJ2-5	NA	TGTGCCAGCAGACCCATTAGCGGGAGCGTTGAGACCCAGTACTTC	CASRPISGSVETQYF
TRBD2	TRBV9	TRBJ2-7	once	TGTGCCAGCAGCGCCCAGATCACTAGCGCCGAGCAGTACTTC	CASSAQITSAEQYF
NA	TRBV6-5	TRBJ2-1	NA	TGTGCCAGCAGCCCAGGACAGACCTCCTACAATGAGCAGTTCTTC	CASSPGQTSYNEQFF
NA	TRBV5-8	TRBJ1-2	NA	TGTGCCAGCAGCTCCGACAGCTATGGCTACACCTTC	CASSSDSYGYTF
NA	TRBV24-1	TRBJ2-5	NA	TGTGCCACCAGTGACCCCCCCAGCGAAGAGACCCAGTACTTC	CATSDPPSEETQYF
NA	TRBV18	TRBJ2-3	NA	TGTGCCAGCTCACCAGGCCCCTCTTGGGATACGCAGTATTTT	CASSPGPSWDTQYF
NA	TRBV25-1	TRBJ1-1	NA	TGTGCCAGCAGTGAAGGCAGGGCAGGGACTGAAGCTTTCTTT	CASSEGRAGTEAFF
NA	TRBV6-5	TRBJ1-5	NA	TGTGCCAGCGCCGAGAGACGGGGCAATCAGCCCCAGCATTTT	CASAERRGNQPQHF
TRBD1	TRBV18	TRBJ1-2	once	TGTGCCAGCTCACCGGAGGGGGCGGAGGGCTACACCTTC	CASSPEGAEGYTF
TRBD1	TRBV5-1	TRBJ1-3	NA	TGCGCCAGCAGCTCACTCTCCCCGACAGGGGGCCCGGAAAACACCATATATTTT	CASSSLSPTGGPENTIYF
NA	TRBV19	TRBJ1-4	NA	TGTGCCAGTAGTATAAGCGGACATACTTATGAAAAACTGTTTTTT	CASSISGHTYEKLFF
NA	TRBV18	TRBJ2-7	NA	TGTGCCAGCTCAAACGGGGCGGACGAGCAGTACTTC	CASSNGADEQYF
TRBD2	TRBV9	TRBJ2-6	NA	TGTGCCAGCAGCGACCTAGCGGGGGGCCCCTCCTCTGGGGCCAACGTCCTGACTTTC	CASSDLAGGPSSGANVLTF
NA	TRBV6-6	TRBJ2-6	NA	TGTGCCAGTAACGCTGGGGCCAACGTCCTGACTTTC	CASNAGANVLTF
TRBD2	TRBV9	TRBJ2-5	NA	TGTGCCAGCAGCGTAGGATCCGGGAGGGGAGAGACCCAGTACTTC	CASSVGSGRGETQYF
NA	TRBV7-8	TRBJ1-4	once	TGTGCCAGCAGCTTGGCAACTAATGAAAAACTGTTTTTT	CASSLATNEKLFF
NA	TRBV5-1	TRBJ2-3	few	TGCGCCAGCAGCTTGACAGGGCACACAGATACGCAGTATTTT	CASSLTGHTDTQYF
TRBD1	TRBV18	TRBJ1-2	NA	TGTGCCAGCTCACCACCGTCGAGGACAGGGGGTTTGTATGGCTACACCTTC	CASSPPSRTGGLYGYTF
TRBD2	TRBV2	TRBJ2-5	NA	TGTGCCAGCAGTGATCTTTTAAGGACTAGCGGGGATCTCCAAGAGACCCAGTACTTC	CASSDLLRTSGDLQETQYF
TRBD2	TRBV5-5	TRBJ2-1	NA	TGTGCCAGCAGCGGGACTAGCGGATACAATGAGCAGTTCTTC	CASSGTSGYNEQFF
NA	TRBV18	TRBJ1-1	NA	TGTGCCAGCTCACCGGAGACTGCGAACACTGAAGCTTTCTTT	CASSPETANTEAFF